This paragraph reports one T cell receptor (beta chain). This clone was recorded a few times. The antigen it recognizes is unknown. The sample holds no much larger clone one base away, and base qualities are not on file. From each donor, a single peripheral blood sample of roughly 0.11 L on average was drawn into heparinised tubes. A BD FACSAria II and a panel including CD45RO, CCR7, CD25, CD127, CD95 and CD27 were used to sort naive, central memory, regulatory and stem cell-like memory CD4+ T cells. Every sorted population had a purity above 95%. PBMCs were separated immediately by Lymphoprep density gradient centrifugation and were stained directly, without being cultured. Samples were stained and sorted in pairs, with one healthy donor and one patient per experiment, so that batch effects were minimized. The data are from a study of beta chain features in type 1 diabetes (dated by TCRdb to 2017 to 2018). General notes on the study: Mean age, gender distribution, total cell number and subset yield did not differ between patients and healthy donors. A total of under 140,000,000 sorted cells were examined across all samples, and the number of cells per subset was strongly correlated with RNA yield. In the study, recently diagnosed type 1 diabetes patients and matched healthy donors were compared on the TCRB repertoires of their sorted circulating CD4+ T cell subsets. Regulatory and stem cell-like memory subsets were obtained from only 8 patients and roughly 8 healthy donors, while naive and central memory subsets were obtained from all 30 or so donors.

The CDR3 holds 12 amino acids from the cysteine to the phenylalanine. CDR3 DNA only is kept here, 36 bases in frame from base 1. A distance of 8 bases separates the germline ends of V and J, which lose 6 bases and 2 bases respectively. CDR1 and CDR2, looked up from the germline V gene, are ENHRY and SYGVKD. Paper-wide results and their limitations: Sequencing cDNA rather than genomic DNA could over-represent highly expressing activated cells, although activation and CD3 levels did not differ between groups. At VDJ recombination sites, patients with type 1 diabetes made fewer insertions and deleted more nucleotides, a pattern implying thymic rearrangement abnormalities. PCR might favor shorter templates, but patient and control samples were amplified and corrected together, so any skew would affect both groups equally. Type 1 diabetes patients showed a moderate but significant shortening of TCRB CDR3 length in all four CD4+ subsets. Because the HLA sub-analyses included only small numbers of individuals, any influence of HLA type on TCRB rearrangement was left unresolved. Naive, central memory and regulatory TCRB repertoires appeared to be more alike among patients than among healthy donors.

The High Capacity cDNA Reverse Transcription Kit was used to reverse transcribe all of the isolated RNA, meaning that expressed TCRB transcripts were what got sequenced. Deep immunoSEQ sequencing was performed on naive, central memory and regulatory T cell samples, with an average of about 4 million total reads per sample. Sorted cells were lysed in RLT buffer, and RNA was extracted using DNase-treated RNeasy Micro or Mini kits according to cell number. To prevent cross-contamination, each cell subset was processed individually, whereas patient and healthy donor samples were processed jointly. Using the immunoSEQ multiplex PCR, TCRB sequences were amplified from cDNA into 87-bp fragments spanning the CDR3 region. Sequencing of the amplicons was done on the Illumina HiSeq platform. Per the original workflow: PCR bias was computationally corrected using synthetic template baselines, reads within Hamming distance 2 were collapsed, and singletons that could not be merged were discarded. Reads were aligned against IMGT to assign V, D and J genes, CDR3 length and insertions or deletions at six rearrangement sites. Within each subset, clonotype counts were normalized to the number of sorted cells before true diversity and Gini coefficients were calculated with the tcR R package. The overlap coefficient, calculated on TCRB nucleotide sequences, was used to quantify repertoire sharing. The clones in this table, taken by TCRdb from immuneACCESS, are in-frame only. Not every clone is retained; where verified, under half of the shortfall comes from an unresolved V gene, and the cause of the rest is unknown. From that table come the V and J calls and clone size; the DNA was used to work out D and trimming. This sample is represented by under 300,000 clones; around 26% of them were singletons. The ten largest make up more than 3% of the sample.

This sequence uses TRBV10-3 and TRBJ2-7; a weak D assignment points to TRBD1 (6 bases agree). The clonotype comes from a man aged 25-45 years in good health. Specimen: central memory CD4+ T cells from blood. The bases are TGTGCCATCAGGCAGGGGCCCTACGAGCAGTACTTC. This translates into CAIRQGPYEQYF.